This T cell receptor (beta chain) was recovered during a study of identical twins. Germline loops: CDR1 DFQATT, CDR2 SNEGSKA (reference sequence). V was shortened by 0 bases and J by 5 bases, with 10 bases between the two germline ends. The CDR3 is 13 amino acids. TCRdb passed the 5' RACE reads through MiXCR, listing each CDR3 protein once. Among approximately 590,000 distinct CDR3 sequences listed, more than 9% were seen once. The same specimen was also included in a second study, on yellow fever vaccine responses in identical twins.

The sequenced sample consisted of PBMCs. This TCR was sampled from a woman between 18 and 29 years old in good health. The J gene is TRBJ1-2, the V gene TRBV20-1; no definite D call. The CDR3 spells CSARDRRTYGYTF. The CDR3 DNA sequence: TGCAGTGCTAGAGATAGGCGGACGTATGGCTACACCTTC.